The rows below give T cell receptor beta chains drawn from one sample of a study of blood T cell repertoires in COVID-19. Repertoires were generated with immunoSEQ multiplex PCR, while TCRdb's copy carries only in-frame clones and drops some. The table lists 130,000 to 150,000 clones, roughly 80% of them singletons. Input material: peripheral blood. The receptor set was obtained from a woman aged 70-85 years with COVID-19, enrolled during active disease. The CDR3 runs from the conserved cysteine through the conserved F or W. Fields, in order: J gene, clone size, V gene, D gene, CDR3 DNA, CDR3 protein. A D gene is named only where the DNA matches it firmly. Rows give clone size only sometimes, using once, few, many, or a class for an expanded clone.

TRBJ1-2 | - | TRBV28 | - | TGTGCCAGCAGGACTACAGGGTTTGACTATGGCTACACCTTC | CASRTTGFDYGYTF
TRBJ2-2 | - | TRBV14 | - | TGTGCCAGCAGCCAATTCAAATCAGGGGAGCTGTTTTTT | CASSQFKSGELFF
TRBJ1-2 | - | TRBV19 | - | TGTGCCAGTAGTGGAAAGGGGACTTCGTATGGCTACACCTTC | CASSGKGTSYGYTF
TRBJ2-5 | - | TRBV3-1/TRBV3-2 | - | TGTGCCAGCAGCCAAGACCGGGTTCGGTACTTC | CASSQDRVRYF
TRBJ1-1 | once | TRBV7-2 | - | TGTGCCAGCAGCTTACGGCAGGCAGACGAAGCTTTCTTT | CASSLRQADEAFF
TRBJ2-3 | - | TRBV15 | - | TGTGCCACCAGCAGAGGGGGGCAGGATACGCAGTATTTT | CATSRGGQDTQYF
TRBJ2-3 | - | TRBV18 | TRBD2 | TGTGCCAGCTCAATGGGCCTAGCGGGGGCCTCCCGGTGGAATACGCAGTATTTT | CASSMGLAGASRWNTQYF
TRBJ2-7 | - | TRBV20-1 | - | TGCAGTGCTAGTCTACGAGCAGGCTACGAGCAGTACTTC | CSASLRAGYEQYF
TRBJ1-1 | - | TRBV4-2 | - | TGTGCCAGCAGCAACCCGGGAGTAATGAACACTGAAGCTTTCTTT | CASSNPGVMNTEAFF
TRBJ2-2 | - | TRBV5-1 | - | TGCGCCAGCAGCTTGGCGGGCACCGGGGAGCTGTTTTTT | CASSLAGTGELFF
TRBJ2-1 | few | TRBV24-1 | TRBD1 | TGTGCCACCAGTGATCCCGGGACAGGCACCTACAATGAGCAGTTCTTC | CATSDPGTGTYNEQFF
TRBJ1-4 | - | TRBV6-6 | - | TGTGCCAGCAGCCCTCTATCAGGCGCTAATGAAAAACTGTTTTTT | CASSPLSGANEKLFF
TRBJ2-3 | - | TRBV7-3 | TRBD2 | TGTGCCAGCAGTCCTCACCAGCGGGGGACACAGATGGGGCAGTATTTT | CASSPHQRGTQMGQYF
TRBJ2-4 | - | TRBV2 | - | TGTGCCAGCAGTAGGATGAGGGGCCTAGGGGGGGAAAACATTCAGTACTTC | CASSRMRGLGGENIQYF
TRBJ1-2 | few | TRBV30 | - | TGTGCCTGGGTCCCCCTTCAACTAAACTATGGCTACACCTTC | CAWVPLQLNYGYTF
TRBJ2-7 | - | TRBV6-1 | - | TGTGCCAGCAGTGAAGGAATGGGCAGAACTTACGAGCAGTACTTC | CASSEGMGRTYEQYF
TRBJ1-5 | few | TRBV11-2 | - | TGTGCCAGCAGCTTAGTAGGCCGACCAACAGGTAGCAATCAGCCCCAGCATTTT | CASSLVGRPTGSNQPQHF
TRBJ2-7 | - | TRBV3-1/TRBV3-2 | TRBD2 | TGTGCCAGCAGCCAAACACGACTAGCGATCGAGCAGTACTTC | CASSQTRLAIEQYF
TRBJ1-1 | - | TRBV5-1 | TRBD1 | TGCGCCAGCAGCTGGGACAGATCAGAAGCTTTCTTT | CASSWDRSEAFF
TRBJ2-1 | - | TRBV5-4 | - | TGTGCCAGCAGCCTCCCTCTTGGGAGCTCCTACAATGAGCAGTTCTTC | CASSLPLGSSYNEQFF
TRBJ1-1 | - | TRBV7-2 | - | TGTGCCAGCAGCTTAGATGTCAGGGGAGTGGATGAAGCTTTCTTT | CASSLDVRGVDEAFF
TRBJ1-4 | - | TRBV18 | TRBD1 | TGTGCCAGCTCACCACCGGGACAGAGCTACACAACTAATGAAAAACTGTTTTTT | CASSPPGQSYTTNEKLFF
TRBJ1-1 | - | TRBV7-2 | TRBD1 | TGTGCCAGCAGCCAAAACAGGGGATACACTGAAGCTTTCTTT | CASSQNRGYTEAFF
TRBJ1-2 | - | TRBV3-1/TRBV3-2 | - | TGTGCCAGCAGCCAAGGGGCCCCGCATGGCTACACCTTC | CASSQGAPHGYTF
TRBJ2-4 | - | TRBV19 | TRBD1 | TGTGCCAGTAGTACGCCACAGGGGATGGAAAACATTCAGTACTTC | CASSTPQGMENIQYF
TRBJ2-5 | once | TRBV5-1 | - | TGCGCCAGCAGCTTCCAGATTCAAGAGACCCAGTACTTC | CASSFQIQETQYF
TRBJ1-1 | - | TRBV18 | - | TGTGCCAGCTCACCGGGGCAGAACACTGAAGCTTTCTTT | CASSPGQNTEAFF
TRBJ2-2 | - | TRBV27 | TRBD2 | TGTGCCAGCAGTCTTGGGACTAGCGGGGGGGGTCCTGGGGAGCTGTTTTTT | CASSLGTSGGGPGELFF
TRBJ2-5 | - | TRBV15 | - | TGTGCCACCAGCAGCAACAGGATCCAGACCCAGTACTTC | CATSSNRIQTQYF
TRBJ2-3 | - | TRBV4-1 | - | TGCGCCAGCAGCCGACGACAGGATCTCACAGATACGCAGTATTTT | CASSRRQDLTDTQYF
TRBJ1-5 | - | TRBV27 | - | TGTGCCAGCAGTCCCAGCGGGGGAAACAATCAGCCCCAGCATTTT | CASSPSGGNNQPQHF
TRBJ1-2 | few | TRBV14 | - | TGTGCCAGCCGAAGGGAGGGGCCAAGTGGCTACACCTTC | CASRREGPSGYTF
TRBJ1-1 | - | TRBV21-1 | - | TGTGCCAGCAGCAGAGGAAGGCGGGGAATGAGAGGGGGCATAATGAACACTGAAGCTTTCTTT | CASSRGRRGMRGGIMNTEAFF
TRBJ2-7 | - | TRBV11-2 | - | TGTGCCAGCAGCTCGGGACACCAATACGAGCAGTGCTTC | CASSSGHQYEQCF
TRBJ1-3 | - | TRBV7-9 | - | TGTGCCAGCAGCGGCACAGGTGCTGGAAACACCATATATTTT | CASSGTGAGNTIYF
TRBJ1-2 | - | TRBV28 | - | TGTGCCAGCAGGGCCGAGGTTTATGGCTACACCTTC | CASRAEVYGYTF
TRBJ1-6 | - | TRBV7-8 | TRBD1 | TGTGCCAGCAGCCCCGGGACAGGGTCTTATAATTCACCCCTCCACTTT | CASSPGTGSYNSPLHF
TRBJ1-1 | once | TRBV9 | - | TGTGCCAGCAGCGTACTAGACGCGGGAGAAGCTTTCTTT | CASSVLDAGEAFF
TRBJ2-1 | - | TRBV27 | TRBD1 | TGTGCCAGCAGTTTATGGGGTTTTAGGGACAGCAACAATGAGCAGTTCTTC | CASSLWGFRDSNNEQFF
TRBJ2-1 | - | TRBV10-3 | TRBD2 | TGTGCCAACTCAACGGGACTAGCGGGGACCAATGAGCAGTTCTTC | CANSTGLAGTNEQFF
TRBJ1-5 | few | TRBV19 | - | TGTGCCAGTTCTCAGGGCTATCAGCCCCAGCATTTT | CASSQGYQPQHF
TRBJ1-6 | - | TRBV5-1 | - | TGCGCCAGCAGCTTGGGCAGGGGTAATTCACCCCTCCACTTT | CASSLGRGNSPLHF
TRBJ1-2 | once | TRBV7-2 | - | TGTGCCAGCAGCTCCATGAGCGGTGGCCCCTATGGCTACACCTTC | CASSSMSGGPYGYTF
TRBJ2-3 | - | TRBV19 | TRBD2 | TGTGCCAGTACCCCGGCGGGGGTAGAAGCAGATACGCAGTATTTT | CASTPAGVEADTQYF
TRBJ2-1 | - | TRBV19 | - | TGTGCCAGTAGTGCCCAGAATGAGCAGTTCTTC | CASSAQNEQFF
TRBJ2-1 | - | TRBV13 | TRBD2 | TGTGCCAGCAGGACCTCGGGGGGAGGAAACAATGAGCAGTTCTTC | CASRTSGGGNNEQFF
TRBJ2-3 | - | TRBV5-5 | TRBD2 | TGTGCCAGCAGCTCATTAGCGGGGGGCGCTAGCACAGATACGCAGTATTTT | CASSSLAGGASTDTQYF
TRBJ2-7 | - | TRBV7-2 | TRBD1 | TGTGCCAGCAGCGACAGGGGACCTTACGAGCAGTACTTC | CASSDRGPYEQYF
TRBJ1-4 | - | TRBV5-1 | - | TGCGCCAGCAGCTTGTATGGGGGCGACGGTGAAAAACTGTTTTTT | CASSLYGGDGEKLFF